This T cell receptor (beta chain) was sequenced in a study of T cells in Graves' hyperthyroidism and ophthalmopathy. Together with thyroid ultrasound, orbital computed tomography, serum thyroxine and TRAb, clinical symptoms were used for diagnoses. Germline V CDR1 and CDR2: ENHRY, SYGVKD. V was pared by 0 bases and J by 0 bases, with 11 bases between. The length of the CDR3 is 16 residues. General observations from the study: Prediction of ophthalmopathy progression came a median approximately 7 months pre-onset.

In its sample, this clonotype was seen many times. Its matching antigen is unknown. RNA transcripts provided the source from which TCR beta CDR3 regions were amplified. An initial round of RT-PCR targeting the TCR CDR3 relied on the HTBI primer set. Each CDR3 protein is one row after TCRdb ran MiXCR on the multiplex PCR reads. The data hold a few hundred thousand distinct CDR3 sequences, with 35% to 55% observed a single time. The chain recombines TRBV10-3 with TRBJ1-1; unclear D gene. Material: peripheral blood or thyroid tissue (not recorded which). The source of this sequence is a woman between 18 and 29 years old with Graves' hyperthyroidism. CDR3 in DNA: TGTGCCATCAGTGAGTCGGCAGGCAGAATGAACACTGAAGCTTTCTTT. Protein: CAISESAGRMNTEAFF.